This entry lists 29 T cell receptor beta chains sequenced from one sample in a study of T-cell memory formation after mild COVID-19. TCRdb re-called the 5' RACE reads through MiXCR, storing one row per CDR3 protein. The sample shows 530,000 or so distinct CDR3 sequences, 15% to 20% of them seen only once. Material: PBMCs or a T cell subset sorted from them (not recorded which). The receptors were sampled from an adult woman who had mild COVID-19 (a few samples of this study predate the infection). Cell type and time point are not known.

This chain uses TRBV7-2 with TRBJ2-5; 10 bases agree with TRBD2. V dropped 3 bases and J dropped 2; count of bases not matched to a gene: 9. Germline CDR1 SGHTA, CDR2 FQGNSA. CDR3 length: 17 amino acids. In DNA form, the CDR3 reads TGTGCCAGCAGCTTGAGGTTCGGACTAGCGGTACAAGAGACCCAGTACTTC. Translating it yields CASSLRFGLAVQETQYF.

This clonotype has more than one count but fewer than ten. The chain employs TRBV4-3 and TRBJ2-2; no clear D. CDR3 length equals 19 residues. Germline lookup yields CDR1 LGHNA and CDR2 YSLEER. The V gene lost 4 bases and the J gene lost 1 base, with 22 bases spanning the gap. CDR3 nucleotides: TGCGCCAGCAGCCTACAGCATACGCGAGATAGTGGGAACACCGGGGAGCTGTTTTTT. Translation: CASSLQHTRDSGNTGELFF.

The sample holds a few counts of this clonotype. The chain carries TRBV7-2 and TRBJ2-4, with TRBD1 matching over 7 bases. CDR3 length: 19 amino acids. The germline V gene encodes CDR1 SGHTA and CDR2 FQGNSA. Trimming cost V 1 base and J 7 bases; bases outside gene matches: 19. The CDR3 sequence: CASSLVYLDRLSRGNIQYF. In DNA form, the CDR3 reads TGTGCCAGCAGCTTAGTATACCTGGACAGGCTCTCCCGTGGGAACATTCAGTACTTC. Full variable domain (missing parts from reference TRBV7-2 and TRBJ2-4): GAGVSQSPSNKVTEKGKDVELRCDPISGHTALYWYRQSLGQGLEFLIYFQGNSAPDKSGLPSDRFSAERTGGSVSTLTIQRTQQEDSAVYLCASSLVYLDRLSRGNIQYFGAGTRLSVL.

This clonotype was observed a few times. The chain uses TRBV6-6 and TRBJ2-5, with D possibly matching TRBD1 (6 bases). Germline V gene data show CDR1 as MNHNY and CDR2 as SVGAGI (reference sequence). The CDR3 runs 15 residues. Between the trimmed V and J ends, which lost 6 bases and 1 base, there was a span of 15 bases. Here the CDR3 reads CASSVGQGSQETQYF. CDR3 coding DNA: TGTGCCAGCAGCGTGGGGCAGGGGTCCCAAGAGACCCAGTACTTC.

This clonotype was observed a handful of times. The chain recombines TRBV4-2 with TRBJ2-1; TRBD1 or TRBD2 may be the D gene (5 bases each). Germline lookup yields CDR1 LGHNA and CDR2 YNFKEQ. The V gene lost 4 bases and the J gene lost 9 bases, with 16 bases spanning the gap. The CDR3 length is 14 residues. CDR3 bases: TGTGCCAGCAGCCGTAATAGCCCAGGGAGTGAGCAGTTCTTC. It codes for CASSRNSPGSEQFF.

The rearrangement uses TRBV19 and TRBJ2-5; D might be TRBD1 or TRBD2, each matching 5 bases. Trimming removed 7 bases at V and 5 bases at J, with 17 bases between. There are 14 residues in the CDR3. Germline values: CDR1 LNHDA, CDR2 SQIVND (reference sequence). This chain's CDR3 is CASTERGAWETQYF. The DNA for the CDR3 is TGTGCCAGTACGGAACGAGGGGCGTGGGAGACCCAGTACTTC.

The genes are TRBV3-1 and TRBJ2-7; D unclear. This CDR3 is built from 15 residues. Germline values: CDR1 LGHDT, CDR2 YNNKEL (reference sequence). V lost 7 bases to trimming and J lost 0 bases, with 16 bases between them. CDR3 sequence: CASNTRAHPSYEQYF. CDR3 nucleotides: TGTGCCAGCAACACCCGGGCCCACCCCTCCTACGAGCAGTACTTC.

There are many counts of this clonotype. The V gene is TRBV6-5, the J gene TRBJ1-5; TRBD1 matches 7 bases. This CDR3 region has 13 residues. From germline, CDR1 is MNHEY and CDR2 SVGAGI. J lost 4 bases, V lost 6 bases, and 3 bases had no gene match. CDR3 region: CASRRTGNQPQHF. The CDR3 DNA sequence: TGTGCCAGCAGAAGGACAGGAAATCAGCCCCAGCATTTT.

This chain links TRBV9 with TRBJ2-5, with 8 bases aligning to TRBD1. The CDR3 covers 15 residues. After removal of 4 bases from V and 5 bases from J, the junction contained 10 bases not matched to a gene. CDR1 and CDR2 from the germline V gene are SGDLS and YYNGEE. The CDR3: CASSLYDRGAETQYF. CDR3 bases: TGTGCCAGCAGCTTATACGACAGGGGAGCCGAGACCCAGTACTTC.

This chain connects TRBV6-5 to TRBJ2-5; D is tentatively TRBD1 or TRBD2 (5 bases each). Trimming took off 2 bases at V and 4 bases at J, with 11 bases between the two ends. The CDR3 has 14 amino acids. CDR1 MNHEY and CDR2 SVGAGI come from the germline V gene. The CDR3 DNA reads TGTGCCAGCAGTTACGTCGGGGACGGAGAGACCCAGTACTTC. Translated: CASSYVGDGETQYF.

This clonotype was seen only once. A clone one base away is much larger, so this may be a read error. The chain links TRBV29-1 to TRBJ2-3, with TRBD2 matching over 9 bases. Germline V gene sequence: CDR1 SQVTM, CDR2 ANQGSEA. The CDR3 runs 14 residues. The CDR3 reads CIGGVAGGTDTQYF. CDR3 DNA: TGCATCGGGGGGGTAGCGGGAGGCACAGATACGCAGTATTTT.

The chain uses TRBV20-1 and TRBJ2-3; D is unresolved. Germline V gene sequence: CDR1 DFQATT, CDR2 SNEGSKA (reference sequence). Trimming pared 0 bases from V and 3 bases from J, leaving 19 bases between. This CDR3 is 17 amino acids long. CDR3 DNA: TGCAGTGCTAGAGACACCGGCTCGGGTAGAAGGACAGATACGCAGTATTTT. As protein: CSARDTGSGRRTDTQYF.

This clonotype has a count of ten or more. V and J are TRBV12-3 or TRBV12-4 and TRBJ2-7; 7 bases are a match to TRBD2. The V and J ends lost 3 bases and 3 bases, in that order; junction bases with no gene match: 5. This CDR3 region has 14 residues. CDR3 region: CASSFGGSYYEQYF. CDR3 in DNA: TGTGCCAGCAGTTTCGGCGGGAGTTACTACGAGCAGTACTTC.

This chain joins TRBV27 and TRBJ2-2; maybe TRBD2 (6 bases). Germline CDR1 MNHEY, CDR2 SMNVEV (reference sequence). V was cut by 2 bases and J by 0 bases, with 10 bases left in between. This CDR3 spans 16 amino acids. The CDR3: CASSLHRGSNTGELFF. The CDR3 nucleotides read TGTGCCAGCAGTTTACACCGGGGGTCGAACACCGGGGAGCTGTTTTTT.

This clonotype has at least ten counts. The gene calls are TRBV11-2 and TRBJ1-2, with TRBD1 matching over 8 bases. V shed 0 bases and J 2 bases; nucleotides not matched to a gene: 5. CDR1 and CDR2 from the germline V gene are SGHAT and FQNNGV. This CDR3 has 16 amino acids. CDR3 sequence (DNA): TGTGCCAGCAGCTTAGATACCGGGACAGGCAACTATGGCTACACCTTC. It yields the protein CASSLDTGTGNYGYTF.

This clonotype was counted a few times. The rearrangement links TRBV9 to TRBJ2-2; D is unresolved. Trimming took 0 bases from V and 0 from J, leaving 9 bases between them. CDR1 is SGDLS and CDR2 is YYNGEE in the germline V gene. The CDR3 is made up of 16 amino acids. The CDR3 spells CASSVGSAANTGELFF. As DNA, the CDR3 is TGTGCCAGCAGCGTAGGCTCGGCGGCGAACACCGGGGAGCTGTTTTTT.

V and J are TRBV2 and TRBJ2-6; D is uncertain. The CDR3 covers 12 residues. Germline CDR1 and CDR2: SNHLY and FYNNEI. V was clipped by 11 bases and J by 3 bases, with 8 bases between them. The CDR3 bases are TGTGCCGGCGGAAGTGGGGCCAACGTCCTGACTTTC. Its protein product is CAGGSGANVLTF.

This rearrangement joins TRBV3-1 to TRBJ2-1; 11 nucleotides agree with TRBD2. Germline CDR1 and CDR2: LGHDT and YNNKEL (reference sequence). The trim removed 3 bases at V and 5 bases at J, leaving 12 bases unmatched. CDR3 length equals 18 residues. In DNA, the CDR3 is TGTGCCAGCAGCCACCGACCGACTAGCGGGGCTCCTCACAATGAGCAGTTCTTC. Protein: CASSHRPTSGAPHNEQFF.

The chain uses TRBV11-2 and TRBJ2-5; tentatively, D is TRBD2 (6 bases). Germline loops: CDR1 SGHAT, CDR2 FQNNGV. V was shortened by 0 bases and J by 0 bases, with 20 bases between the two germline ends. The CDR3 runs 19 residues. CDR3 sequence: CASSLEGSELALYQETQYF. The CDR3 DNA sequence: TGTGCCAGCAGCTTAGAAGGAAGTGAACTAGCCCTGTACCAAGAGACCCAGTACTTC.

Only one count was recorded for this clonotype. The rearrangement uses TRBV5-4 and TRBJ2-7; 10 bases are shared with TRBD1. CDR1 SGHNT and CDR2 YYREEE come from the germline V gene (reference sequence). The CDR3 covers 17 residues. J was trimmed by 3 bases and V by 4 bases; bases with no gene match: 13. This chain's CDR3 is CASSHLPIGTGDYEQYF. In DNA, the CDR3 is TGTGCCAGCAGCCACCTTCCGATCGGGACAGGGGACTACGAGCAGTACTTC.

This clonotype came up a few times. The chain carries TRBV11-3 and TRBJ2-1; 11 nucleotides align to TRBD2. The junction had 4 bases not matched to a gene; V was cut back by 0 bases and J by 9 bases. CDR3 size: 15 residues. CDR1 SGHNT and CDR2 YENEEA come from the germline V gene. Here the CDR3 reads CASSLEPSGRTEQFF. The CDR3 DNA sequence: TGTGCCAGCAGCTTAGAACCTAGCGGGAGGACTGAGCAGTTCTTC. The full variable domain, with the rest looked up from reference TRBV11-3 and TRBJ2-1, is EAGVVQSPRYKIIEKKQPVAFWCNPISGHNTLYWYLQNLGQGPELLIRYENEEAVDDSQLPKDRFSAERLKGVDSTLKIQPAELGDSAVYLCASSLEPSGRTEQFFGPGTRLTVL.

A single count supports this clonotype. V gene TRBV25-1 combines with J gene TRBJ2-1; 7 nucleotides align to TRBD2. The V gene end was trimmed by 3 bases and the J gene end by 4 bases; junction bases not matched to a gene: 12. There are 17 residues in the CDR3. Germline V lookup: CDR1 MGHDK, CDR2 SYGVNS. The CDR3 DNA follows: TGTGCCAGCAGTGAGGTCGGCTTGAGCGGGATTTACAATGAGCAGTTCTTC. Translated, it gives CASSEVGLSGIYNEQFF. Supplemented by reference TRBV25-1 and TRBJ2-1, the full variable domain reads EADIYQTPRYLVIGTGKKITLECSQTMGHDKMYWYQQDPGMELHLIHYSYGVNSTEKGDLSSESTVSRIRTEHFPLTLESARPSHTSQYLCASSEVGLSGIYNEQFFGPGTRLTVL.

This clonotype was counted between two and nine times. This chain connects TRBV11-2 to TRBJ1-1, with 8 bases matching TRBD1. This CDR3 region has 12 residues. Germline CDR1 reads SGHAT; CDR2 reads FQNNGV. V lost 5 bases, J lost 7 bases, and 3 bases stayed unmatched. CDR3 sequence (DNA): TGTGCCAGCAGCGAGACAGGGGATGAAGCTTTCTTT. This codes for CASSETGDEAFF.

The chain is built from TRBV12-3 or TRBV12-4 and TRBJ2-2; 10 bases are a match to TRBD1. This CDR3 spans 16 amino acids. Trimming cost V 3 bases and J 4 bases; bases outside gene matches: 5. The CDR3 loop is CASSFDRGPGTGELFF. CDR3 in DNA: TGTGCCAGCAGTTTCGACAGGGGGCCTGGCACCGGGGAGCTGTTTTTT.

CDR3 nucleotide sequence: TGTGCCAGCATTCGGACAGGGGACGCCGGGGAGCTGTTTTTT. It yields the protein CASIRTGDAGELFF. V and J are TRBV6-2 or TRBV6-3 and TRBJ2-2, with 9 bases lining up with TRBD1. V was pared by 7 bases and J by 6 bases, with 6 bases of the junction left unmatched. This CDR3 has 14 residues. Germline assignment: CDR1 MNHEY and CDR2 SVGEGT.

The V and J genes are TRBV13 and TRBJ1-5; no clear D. The CDR3 runs 14 residues. The germline CDR1 and CDR2 sequences are PRHDT and FYEKMQ (reference sequence). V was shortened by 4 bases and J by 6 bases, with 13 bases between the two germline ends. CDR3 region: CASSSRESGQPQHF. CDR3 DNA sequence: TGTGCCAGCAGCTCAAGGGAGTCGGGTCAGCCCCAGCATTTT.

The DNA of the CDR3 is TGTGCCAGTAGTATGAGGCAGAGCACAGATACGCAGTATTTT. Its translation is CASSMRQSTDTQYF. V is TRBV19 and J is TRBJ2-3, with unresolved D. The CDR3 runs 14 residues. The germline CDR1 and CDR2 sequences are LNHDA and SQIVND (reference sequence). Trimming removed 3 bases at V and 0 bases at J, with 7 bases between.

This clonotype was seen at least ten times. The chain links TRBV4-1 to TRBJ2-1; D tentatively fits TRBD1 or TRBD2 (5 bases each). The CDR3 has 17 amino acids. Germline V gene lookup returns CDR1 MGHRA and CDR2 YSYEKL. V was cut by 1 base and J by 0 bases, with 13 bases left in between. The CDR3 sequence is CASSQVFWGSSYNEQFF. The CDR3, as DNA: TGCGCCAGCAGCCAAGTGTTTTGGGGGAGCTCCTACAATGAGCAGTTCTTC.

The chain is built from TRBV20-1 and TRBJ1-2; D not certain. This CDR3 has 13 amino acids. Germline V gives CDR1 DFQATT, CDR2 SNEGSKA (reference sequence). Trimming pared 6 bases from V and 3 bases from J, leaving 14 bases between. The CDR3 reads CSARKEVDYGYTF. CDR3 nucleotides: TGCAGTGCCAGGAAGGAGGTGGACTATGGCTACACCTTC.